This is a list of T cell receptor beta chains from one sample in a study of blood T cell repertoires in COVID-19. This table comes from immunoSEQ multiplex PCR, and its TCRdb copy is limited to in-frame clones, with some not included. The sample comprises nearly 350,000 clones, about 83% of which are singletons, and about 3% rests with the top ten. The sequenced sample consisted of peripheral blood. The receptors here all came from a man under 40 with active or convalescent COVID-19. Both conserved end residues are part of each CDR3. A D gene is named only where the DNA matches it firmly. Only some rows state a clone size, as once, few, many or a class for expanded clones.

>-|TRBD1|TRBV4-2|TRBJ2-1
TGTGCCAGCAGCCAACCCGACAGGGAAGAGCAGTTCTTC
CASSQPDREEQFF
>-|TRBD1|TRBV28|TRBJ2-5
TGTGCCAGCAGTCAACAGGGGAGAGAGACCCAGTACTTC
CASSQQGRETQYF
>-|-|TRBV12-3/TRBV12-4|TRBJ2-7
TGTGCCAGCAGTTACAAGACCTACGAGCAGTACTTC
CASSYKTYEQYF
>-|TRBD2|TRBV28|TRBJ2-7
TGTGCCATCTCCCCTCCGGGACTAGGCCGTAACGAGCAGTACTTC
CAISPPGLGRNEQYF
>once|-|TRBV25-1|TRBJ2-2
TGTGCCAGCAGTGCCCTCGGGACACCGAACACCGGGGAGCTGTTTTTT
CASSALGTPNTGELFF
>-|-|TRBV4-2|TRBJ1-5
TGTGCCAGCAGCTGGAGGGAAGACGACAATCAGCCCCAGCATTTT
CASSWREDDNQPQHF
>-|-|TRBV11-3|TRBJ2-7
TGTGCCAGCAGCTTAGAAGGGCGGGGCATAGACGAGCAGTACTTC
CASSLEGRGIDEQYF
>-|TRBD2|TRBV18|TRBJ2-3
TGTGCCAGCTCAATCGGACTAGCGGGGAGGGATACGCAGTATTTT
CASSIGLAGRDTQYF
>-|-|TRBV29-1|TRBJ1-2
TGCAGCGTCGGGGAGGGAGGCTATGGCTACACCTTC
CSVGEGGYGYTF
>-|-|TRBV10-3|TRBJ2-7
TGTGCCATCAGTGAAGGAACCTACCTAGGGGTGAGCAGCTACGAGCAGTACTTC
CAISEGTYLGVSSYEQYF
>-|-|TRBV19|TRBJ2-7
TGTGCCAGTAGTCTGAGGTCGAACTCCTACGAGCAGTACTTC
CASSLRSNSYEQYF
>-|-|TRBV2|TRBJ1-6
TGTGCCAGCATGGGGGGAAATTCACCCCTCCACTTT
CASMGGNSPLHF
>-|-|TRBV28|TRBJ2-2
TGTGCCAGCAGTTTAGTTATGAACACCGGGGAGCTGTTTTTT
CASSLVMNTGELFF
>-|-|TRBV19|TRBJ2-5
TGTGCCAGTAGAGAGCGGAATCAAGAGACCCAGTACTTC
CASRERNQETQYF
>-|-|TRBV7-2|TRBJ1-3
TGTGCCAGCAGCTTAGTAAGGTCGGGGATCGGAAACACCATATATTTT
CASSLVRSGIGNTIYF
>few|TRBD1|TRBV19|TRBJ1-5
TGTGCCAGTACCCCGACAGGGAGTCAGCCCCAGCATTTT
CASTPTGSQPQHF
>-|-|TRBV7-2|TRBJ2-1
TGTGCCAGCAGCTTAGCGAAGGAGGATTGGCGGGGTTACAATGAGCAGTTCTTC
CASSLAKEDWRGYNEQFF
>-|-|TRBV6-5|TRBJ2-5
TGTGCCAGGCCGGTATTTGGGCCCCAAGAGACCCAGTACTTC
CARPVFGPQETQYF
>-|TRBD2|TRBV11-1|TRBJ2-1
TGTGCCAGCAGCGATCCCGGACTAGCGGGATTTGAGCAGTTCTTC
CASSDPGLAGFEQFF
>-|-|TRBV5-1|TRBJ1-5
TGCGCCAGCAGCGAAGGGGGTAGAAGGCCCCAGCATTTT
CASSEGGRRPQHF
>once|-|TRBV7-3|TRBJ2-1
TGTGCCAGCAGCTTTGGGGCCCCGGACCCCAATGAGCAGTTCTTC
CASSFGAPDPNEQFF
>-|TRBD1|TRBV24-1|TRBJ2-7
TGTGCCACCAGTACTACTAAGACAGGGGGAATCCCAGAGCAGTACTTC
CATSTTKTGGIPEQYF
>-|TRBD2|TRBV28|TRBJ2-1
TGTGCCAGCAGTCCTTTCGGGAGAGCGGGGCCCTACAATGAGCAGTTCTTC
CASSPFGRAGPYNEQFF
>-|-|TRBV28|TRBJ2-1
TGTGCCAGCAGTGCTCCGGGGAGGCGTTCCTACAATGAGCAGTTCTTC
CASSAPGRRSYNEQFF
>once|-|TRBV7-3|TRBJ2-1
TGTGCCAGCAGCTTAGGCTTGGCTTACAATGAGCAGTTCTTC
CASSLGLAYNEQFF
>once|-|TRBV3-1/TRBV3-2|TRBJ1-5
TGTGCCAGCAGCCAAGGTCAAGGGGTAGGGCCCCAGCATTTT
CASSQGQGVGPQHF
>-|-|TRBV19|TRBJ2-2
TGTGCCAGTAGTAGAGGTTTTACCAACACCGGGGAGCTGTTTTTT
CASSRGFTNTGELFF
>few|TRBD2|TRBV10-3|TRBJ2-7
TGTGCCATCAAGCGCGCTAGCGGGAGAGGCGGCTCCTACGAGCAGTACTTC
CAIKRASGRGGSYEQYF
>-|-|TRBV23-1|TRBJ1-2
TGCGCCAGCAGTCAGCCATCTTCGGGGAAGAGCTACACCTTC
CASSQPSSGKSYTF
>-|TRBD1|TRBV5-4|TRBJ1-2
TGTGCCAGCAGCTTGGGGCGACAGGGAACCTCCTATGGCTACACCTTC
CASSLGRQGTSYGYTF
>once|-|TRBV11-2|TRBJ2-2
TGTGCCAGCAGCGGCCTGAGGTCCACCGGGGAGCTGTTTTTT
CASSGLRSTGELFF
>-|-|TRBV24-1|TRBJ1-2
TGTGCCACCAGTGAGAGGACAGTTTACTATGGCTACACCTTC
CATSERTVYYGYTF
>-|TRBD1|TRBV7-6|TRBJ2-1
TGTGCCAGCAGCTCCCGATTGGACAGGGGGCTGTACAATGAGCAGTTCTTC
CASSSRLDRGLYNEQFF
>-|TRBD1|TRBV19|TRBJ2-6
TGTGCCAGTAAGGGGGCGCGCTCTGGGGCCAACGTCCTGACTTTC
CASKGARSGANVLTF
>once|TRBD1|TRBV5-1|TRBJ1-2
TGCGCCAGCAGCATCGGACAGGACAACTATGGCTACACCTTC
CASSIGQDNYGYTF
>-|-|TRBV19|TRBJ1-3
TGTGCCAGTAGTATAGCCGACACGTCAGGAAACACCATATATTTT
CASSIADTSGNTIYF
>many|TRBD2|TRBV29-1|TRBJ2-3
TGCAGCGTAAATGGGCTGACCGGGACTAGCGGGATAGATACGCAGTATTTT
CSVNGLTGTSGIDTQYF
>-|-|TRBV5-4|TRBJ1-2
TGTGCCAGCAGTTCTTCTTATGGCTACACCTTC
CASSSSYGYTF
>-|TRBD2|TRBV7-2|TRBJ2-7
TGTGCCAGCAGCTTAGCTCGCGGGAGCTACGAGCAGTACTTC
CASSLARGSYEQYF
>few|TRBD1|TRBV6-5|TRBJ2-7
TGTGCCAGCAGTCGAGACCTCGAGGGGGCTTACGAGCAGTACTTC
CASSRDLEGAYEQYF